The 15 T cell receptor beta chains presented below share a single source sample, sequenced in a study of T cell repertoires in cytomegalovirus infection. TCRdb recomputed calls from the reads with MiXCR, one row per CDR3 protein. This table holds a few hundred thousand distinct CDR3 sequences, approximately 25% found once. Their target antigens are unknown. The material was cultured PBMCs, obtained from culture after CMV antigen stimulation. The origin of the receptors is a human donor in good health (CMV status not recorded). Some clones in this sample may be carry-over from other donors' samples.

The V and J genes are TRBV4-1 and TRBJ1-2, with D perhaps matching TRBD1 (5 bases). CDR3 length equals 13 residues. V was pared by 2 bases and J by 4 bases, with 8 bases between. Germline CDR1 is MGHRA and CDR2 is YSYEKL. The CDR3 nucleotides read TGCGCCAGCAGCCAACCGGGGCGCTATGGCTACACCTTC. Translated, it gives CASSQPGRYGYTF.

The CDR3 bases are TGTGCCAGCCAACTAGGACTCCTCACAGATACGCAGTATTTT. Protein: CASQLGLLTDTQYF. J is TRBJ2-3 and V is TRBV6-1, with D maybe TRBD2 (5 bases). The CDR3 loop spans 14 amino acids. V was clipped by 8 bases and J by 2 bases, with 14 bases between them. Germline V gene sequence: CDR1 MNHNS, CDR2 SASEGT.

This clonotype was seen more than once but under ten times. The chain is built from TRBV20-1 and TRBJ1-1; the D gene is possibly TRBD1 (5 bases). The CDR3 runs to 15 residues. CDR1 DFQATT and CDR2 SNEGSKA come from the germline V gene (reference sequence). Between the trimmed V and J ends, which lost 0 bases and 8 bases, there was a span of 19 bases. CDR3 protein: CSARDRGEAAGEAFF. The CDR3 DNA follows: TGCAGTGCTAGAGATCGGGGGGAGGCGGCGGGAGAAGCTTTCTTT.

The rearrangement joins TRBV7-9 to TRBJ1-2; 9 nucleotides align to TRBD1. V trimming: 4 bases; J trimming: 3 bases; junction bases outside the gene matches: 9. The CDR3 covers 16 residues. Germline loops: CDR1 SEHNR, CDR2 FQNEAQ (reference sequence). In DNA form, the CDR3 reads TGTGCCAGCAGCTCCCACGGGACAGGGAGGCACTATGGCTACACCTTC. Protein sequence: CASSSHGTGRHYGYTF.

This chain uses TRBV28 with TRBJ1-2, with TRBD1 as a possible D gene (5 bases). This CDR3 region has 13 residues. Germline-derived CDR1 and CDR2 are MDHEN and SYDVKM. Between the trimmed V and J ends, which lost 5 bases and 4 bases, there was a span of 11 bases. The CDR3 DNA is TGTGCCAGCAGTCCGTGGGGGTTCTATGGCTACACCTTC. It yields the protein CASSPWGFYGYTF.

The sample holds many counts of this clonotype. The chain carries TRBV28 and TRBJ1-2; no clear D gene. V shed 4 bases and J shed 3 bases, with 18 bases lying between them. This CDR3 comprises 16 residues. CDR1 and CDR2 (germline): MDHEN, SYDVKM. The CDR3 loop reads CASSSPRGIDDYGYTF. The CDR3 nucleotides read TGTGCCAGCAGTTCCCCTCGAGGAATTGATGACTATGGCTACACCTTC.

J is TRBJ2-1 and V is TRBV11-3; D possibly corresponds to TRBD2 (5 bases). CDR3 length: 15 amino acids. The V gene's germline CDR1 is SGHNT and CDR2 YENEEA. The V and J ends lost 2 bases and 3 bases respectively, with 11 bases between them. CDR3 in amino acids: CASSLPQSGYNEQFF. The CDR3 nucleotides are TGTGCCAGCAGCTTACCCCAAAGCGGCTACAATGAGCAGTTCTTC.

The chain carries TRBV19 and TRBJ2-3, with 9 positions matching TRBD1. CDR3 length: 13 amino acids. In germline, CDR1 is LNHDA, CDR2 SQIVND (reference sequence). The V and J ends lost 3 bases and 14 bases, in that order; junction bases with no gene match: 9. CDR3 protein: CASSIGWGQGPYF. The CDR3, as DNA: TGTGCCAGTAGTATTGGATGGGGACAGGGTCCGTATTTT. Filled out from reference TRBV19 and TRBJ2-3, the complete variable domain reads DGGITQSPKYLFRKEGQNVTLSCEQNLNHDAMYWYRQDPGQGLRLIYYSQIVNDFQKGDIAEGYSVSREKKESFPLTVTSAQKNPTAFYLCASSIGWGQGPYFGPGTRLTVL.

This chain connects TRBV7-2 to TRBJ1-2; D might be TRBD1 (6 bases). CDR3 length: 14 residues. Trimming stripped 1 base from V and 7 bases from J, with 13 bases between. Germline values: CDR1 SGHTA, CDR2 FQGNSA. CDR3 DNA sequence: TGTGCCAGCAGCTTAGTAGGGGGGGTTGGTGGCTACACCTTC. It translates to CASSLVGGVGGYTF.

The chain's CDR3 is CASSSQSDTEAFF. CDR3 sequence (DNA): TGTGCCAGCAGCTCACAGTCAGACACTGAAGCTTTCTTT. The genes are TRBV7-2 and TRBJ1-1; D uncertain. Trimming stripped 4 bases from V and 3 bases from J, with 9 bases between. The germline gives CDR1 SGHTA, CDR2 FQGNSA. CDR3 length: 13 residues.

The sample holds a few counts of this clonotype. The chain joins TRBV7-9 to TRBJ2-5; TRBD2 is a possible D gene (6 bases). Germline CDR1 reads SEHNR; CDR2 reads FQNEAQ (reference sequence). This CDR3 contains 15 residues. The V end was cut by 1 base, the J end by 4 bases, with 13 bases between. The CDR3 DNA sequence: TGTGCCAGCAGCTTAGTCGGGAGTACCAGAGAGACCCAGTACTTC. This sequence encodes CASSLVGSTRETQYF.

Only a few counts were recorded for this clonotype. The chain employs TRBV5-1 and TRBJ1-6; possibly TRBD1 for D (6 bases). The CDR3 runs to 13 residues. In germline, CDR1 is SGHRS, CDR2 YFSETQ. V shed 1 base and J shed 13 bases, with 12 bases lying between them. The CDR3 nucleotides read TGCGCCAGCAGCTTGACTTCCAGGGGCCCCCTCCACTTT. Translated: CASSLTSRGPLHF.

This clonotype came up many times. The chain combines TRBV12-3 or TRBV12-4 with TRBJ1-6, with no clear D. This CDR3 contains 15 residues. Trimming took 5 bases from V and 7 from J, leaving 15 bases between them. CDR3 in amino acids: CASSPRPSGNSPLHF. The CDR3 bases are TGTGCCAGCAGTCCTAGGCCTTCGGGCAATTCACCCCTCCACTTT.

This clonotype showed up just a few times. J is TRBJ2-3 and V is TRBV6-1; perhaps TRBD2 as D (6 bases). CDR3 length: 16 residues. The V and J ends lost 0 bases and 4 bases respectively, with 14 bases between them. CDR1 is MNHNS, CDR2 SASEGT, per germline. The CDR3 is CASSEARGGAADTQYF. CDR3 coding DNA: TGTGCCAGCAGTGAAGCGCGTGGAGGGGCCGCAGATACGCAGTATTTT.

V and J are TRBV24-1 and TRBJ2-1; tentative D call: TRBD2 (6 bases). Trimming left V 5 bases short and J 8 bases short, with 27 bases between. The CDR3 is made up of 18 amino acids. The germline CDR1 and CDR2 sequences are KGHDR and SFDVKD. Here the CDR3 DNA reads TGTGCCACCAGTGCCGGGGCCGGCGCGGAGGGGAGACTCCATGAGCAGTTCTTC. As protein: CATSAGAGAEGRLHEQFF.